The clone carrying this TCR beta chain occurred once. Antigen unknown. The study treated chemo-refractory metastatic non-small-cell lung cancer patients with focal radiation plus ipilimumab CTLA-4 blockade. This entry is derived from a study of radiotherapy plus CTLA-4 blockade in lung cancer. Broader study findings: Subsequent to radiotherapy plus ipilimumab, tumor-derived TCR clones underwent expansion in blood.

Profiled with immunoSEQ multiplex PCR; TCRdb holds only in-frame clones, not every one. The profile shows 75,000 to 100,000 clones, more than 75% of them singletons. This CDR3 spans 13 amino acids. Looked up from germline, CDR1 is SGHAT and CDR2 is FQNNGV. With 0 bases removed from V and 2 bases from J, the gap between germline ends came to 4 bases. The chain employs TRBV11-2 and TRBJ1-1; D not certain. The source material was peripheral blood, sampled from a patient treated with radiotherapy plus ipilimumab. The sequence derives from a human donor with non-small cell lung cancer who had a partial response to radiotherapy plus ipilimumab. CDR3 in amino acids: CASSLEANTEAFF. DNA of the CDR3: TGTGCCAGCAGCTTAGAAGCAAACACTGAAGCTTTCTTT.